These 14 T cell receptor beta chains originate from one sample sequenced in a study of cytomegalovirus exposure and HLA in healthy donors. The study ran its PCR with 60 Vbeta and 13 Jbeta primers. Repertoires were generated with immunoSEQ multiplex PCR, while TCRdb's copy carries only in-frame clones and drops some. In the table there are about 130,000 clones, 70% to 80% of which are singletons. What was sequenced was PBMCs. The receptors stem from a man in his forties or fifties in good health and CMV-seronegative.

The V call is TRBV11-2, the J call TRBJ2-7; no definite D call. V shed 1 base and J shed 5 bases, with 9 bases lying between them. This CDR3 contains 13 residues. Germline V lookup: CDR1 SGHAT, CDR2 FQNNGV. The CDR3 loop is CASSLGRRNEQYF. In nucleotides, the CDR3 is TGTGCCAGCAGCTTAGGTCGCAGGAACGAGCAGTACTTC.

This rearrangement joins TRBV25-1 to TRBJ1-6, with D possibly matching TRBD1 (6 bases). CDR3 size: 14 residues. Trimming stripped 4 bases from V and 9 bases from J, with 13 bases between. Germline V CDR1 and CDR2: MGHDK, SYGVNS. The CDR3, as DNA: TGTGCCAGCAGTGGCCCAGGGGATTTTTCACCCCTCCACTTT. This gives the protein CASSGPGDFSPLHF.

This clone came up a few times. This chain uses TRBV14 with TRBJ1-1; no definite D call. Trimming took off 5 bases at V and 0 bases at J, with 13 bases between the two ends. CDR3 size: 15 residues. Per the germline V gene, CDR1 is SGHDN and CDR2 is FVKESK. CDR3 DNA: TGTGCCAGCAGCGAGGGCTCAGTCTTGAACACTGAAGCTTTCTTT. Translating gives CASSEGSVLNTEAFF.

The chain is built from TRBV9 and TRBJ1-3; D gene unclear. Trimming pared 4 bases from V and 0 bases from J, leaving 14 bases between. Germline V gene sequence: CDR1 SGDLS, CDR2 YYNGEE. The CDR3 has 16 amino acids. The CDR3 DNA follows: TGTGCCAGCAGCCCCGCGCACTCGCTCTCTGGAAACACCATATATTTT. Translating it yields CASSPAHSLSGNTIYF. Full variable domain (remainder filled in from reference TRBV9 and TRBJ1-3): DSGVTQTPKHLITATGQRVTLRCSPRSGDLSVYWYQQSLDQGLQFLIQYYNGEERAKGNILERFSAQQFPDLHSELNLSSLELGDSALYFCASSPAHSLSGNTIYFGEGSWLTVV.

This chain uses TRBV7-2 with TRBJ1-1, with 8 nucleotides matching TRBD1. Germline V CDR1 and CDR2: SGHTA, FQGNSA. V shed 2 bases and J 0 bases; nucleotides not matched to a gene: 2. The CDR3 sequence is 15 residues long. The CDR3 loop is CASSLQGAMNTEAFF. CDR3 in DNA: TGTGCCAGCAGCTTACAGGGGGCTATGAACACTGAAGCTTTCTTT.

V usage is TRBV10-1 and J usage is TRBJ2-3; D might be TRBD2 (6 bases). The germline V gene encodes CDR1 WNHNN and CDR2 SYGVQD (reference sequence). With 6 bases removed from V and 1 base from J, the gap between germline ends came to 14 bases. The CDR3 extends over 15 amino acids. CDR3 region: CASRQEGPRTDTQYF. CDR3 DNA: TGCGCCAGCAGACAGGAGGGACCGCGCACAGATACGCAGTATTTT.

The rearrangement joins TRBV7-9 to TRBJ2-2, with D possibly being TRBD1 (5 bases). V dropped 3 bases and J dropped 4 bases, with 9 bases sitting between them. CDR1 is SEHNR, CDR2 FQNEAQ, per germline (reference sequence). The CDR3 covers 14 residues. CDR3 amino acids: CASSFPGPTGELFF. CDR3 coding DNA: TGTGCCAGCAGCTTTCCAGGGCCCACCGGGGAGCTGTTTTTT. Variable domain in full (rest from reference TRBV7-9 and TRBJ2-2): DTGVSQNPRHKITKRGQNVTFRCDPISEHNRLYWYRQTLGQGPEFLTYFQNEAQLEKSRLLSDRFSAERPKGSFSTLEIQRTEQGDSAMYLCASSFPGPTGELFFGEGSRLTVL.

The chain employs TRBV6-1 and TRBJ2-5, with TRBD2 matching over 8 bases. Per the germline V gene, CDR1 is MNHNS and CDR2 is SASEGT. The CDR3 contains 14 residues. V gave up 4 bases and J gave up 2 bases; unmatched junction bases: 3. CDR3 nucleotide sequence: TGTGCCAGCAGTGTTGGGACTAGTCAAGAGACCCAGTACTTC. It codes for CASSVGTSQETQYF.

The gene calls are TRBV29-1 and TRBJ2-7; 7 positions agree with TRBD1. Germline V lookup: CDR1 SQVTM, CDR2 ANQGSEA. CDR3 length: 14 residues. After removal of 7 bases from V and 1 base from J, the junction contained 10 bases not matched to a gene. Here the CDR3 DNA reads TGCAGCGCCCAGGGGACAGACTTTTCCTACGAGCAGTACTTC. It yields the protein CSAQGTDFSYEQYF.

The rearrangement uses TRBV5-1 and TRBJ1-1; maybe TRBD1 (6 bases). CDR1 and CDR2 (germline): SGHRS, YFSETQ. V was shortened by 3 bases and J by 0 bases, with 15 bases between the two germline ends. The CDR3 extends over 16 amino acids. CDR3 amino acids: CASSSGRGFMNTEAFF. The CDR3 coding sequence is TGCGCCAGCAGCTCCGGCAGGGGTTTCATGAACACTGAAGCTTTCTTT.

Points on this clone: One end of the junction is discordant with germline, which a read error may explain. This chain uses TRBV7-9 with TRBJ1-1; 11 bases are a match to TRBD1. The germline V gene has CDR1 SEHNR and CDR2 FQNEAQ (reference sequence). The CDR3 covers 14 residues. As DNA, the CDR3 is TGTTCCAGCAGCTACCGGACAGGGGGCCTTGAAGCTTTCTTT. It translates to CSSSYRTGGLEAFF. The full variable domain, its missing parts supplied by reference TRBV7-9 and TRBJ1-1, is DTGVSQNPRHKITKRGQNVTFRCDPISEHNRLYWYRQTLGQGPEFLTYFQNEAQLEKSRLLSDRFSAERPKGSFSTLEIQRTEQGDSAMYLCSSSYRTGGLEAFFGQGTRLTVV.

This chain links TRBV5-1 with TRBJ2-1; TRBD2 aligns across 8 bases. V lost 0 bases, J lost 6 bases, and 5 bases stayed unmatched. Germline values: CDR1 SGHRS, CDR2 YFSETQ. This CDR3 contains 15 residues. In DNA, the CDR3 is TGCGCCAGCAGCTTGGGGGCGGGGGGCCTCAATGAGCAGTTCTTC. This encodes CASSLGAGGLNEQFF.

V gene TRBV18 combines with J gene TRBJ1-2; 8 nucleotides agree with TRBD1. Trimming cost V 2 bases and J 4 bases; bases outside gene matches: 6. The CDR3 covers 15 residues. Germline V gene lookup returns CDR1 KGHSH and CDR2 LQKENI. DNA for the CDR3: TGTGCCAGCTCACCATCCGGGACAGGAAGCTATGGCTACACCTTC. Its translation: CASSPSGTGSYGYTF.

This clone showed up just once. The rearrangement links TRBV2 to TRBJ1-6; the D gene is possibly TRBD1 (6 bases). CDR1 SNHLY and CDR2 FYNNEI come from the germline V gene. The length of the CDR3 is 14 residues. Trimming removed 3 bases at V and 9 bases at J, with 12 bases between. The CDR3 nucleotides are TGTGCCAGCAGTGATTTATGGGGGCCTTCACCCCTCCACTTT. Translated: CASSDLWGPSPLHF. Supplemented by reference TRBV2 and TRBJ1-6, the full variable domain reads EPEVTQTPSHQVTQMGQEVILRCVPISNHLYFYWYRQILGQKVEFLVSFYNNEISEKSEIFDDQFSVERPDGSNFTLKIRSTKLEDSAMYFCASSDLWGPSPLHFGNGTRLTVT.